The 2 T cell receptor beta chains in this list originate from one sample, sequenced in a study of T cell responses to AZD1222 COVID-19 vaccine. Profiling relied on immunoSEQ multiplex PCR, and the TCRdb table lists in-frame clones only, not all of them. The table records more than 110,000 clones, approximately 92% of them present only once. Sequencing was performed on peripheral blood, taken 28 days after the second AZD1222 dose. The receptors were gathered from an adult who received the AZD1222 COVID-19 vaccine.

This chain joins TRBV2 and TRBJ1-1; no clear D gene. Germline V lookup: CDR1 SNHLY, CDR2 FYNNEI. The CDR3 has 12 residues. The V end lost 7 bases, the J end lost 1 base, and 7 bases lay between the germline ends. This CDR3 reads CASIGENTEAFF. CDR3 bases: TGTGCCAGCATCGGAGAGAACACTGAAGCTTTCTTT.

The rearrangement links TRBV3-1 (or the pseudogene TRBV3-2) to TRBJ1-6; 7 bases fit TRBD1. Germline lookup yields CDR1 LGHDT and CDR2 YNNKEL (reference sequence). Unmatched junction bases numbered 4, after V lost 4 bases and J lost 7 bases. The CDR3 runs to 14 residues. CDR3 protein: CASSLGTENSPLHF. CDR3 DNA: TGTGCCAGCAGCCTTGGGACAGAGAATTCACCCCTCCACTTT.